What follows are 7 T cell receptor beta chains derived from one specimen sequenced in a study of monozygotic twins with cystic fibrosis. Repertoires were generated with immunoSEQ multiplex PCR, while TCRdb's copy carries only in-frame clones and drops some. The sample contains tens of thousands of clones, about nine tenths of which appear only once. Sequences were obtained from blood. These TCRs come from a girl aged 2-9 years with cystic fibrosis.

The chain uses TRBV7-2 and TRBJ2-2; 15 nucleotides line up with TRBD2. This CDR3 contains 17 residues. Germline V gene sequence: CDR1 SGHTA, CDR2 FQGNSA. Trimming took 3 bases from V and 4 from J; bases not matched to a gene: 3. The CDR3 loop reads CASSLGLAGGSTGELFF. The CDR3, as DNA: TGTGCCAGCAGCTTGGGACTAGCGGGGGGTTCCACCGGGGAGCTGTTTTTT.

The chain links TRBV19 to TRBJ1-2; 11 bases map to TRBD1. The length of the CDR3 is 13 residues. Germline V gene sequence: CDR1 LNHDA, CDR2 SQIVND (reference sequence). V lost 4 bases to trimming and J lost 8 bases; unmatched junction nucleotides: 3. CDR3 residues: CASSTGQGGGYTF. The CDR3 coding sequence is TGTGCCAGTAGTACGGGACAGGGGGGAGGCTACACCTTC.

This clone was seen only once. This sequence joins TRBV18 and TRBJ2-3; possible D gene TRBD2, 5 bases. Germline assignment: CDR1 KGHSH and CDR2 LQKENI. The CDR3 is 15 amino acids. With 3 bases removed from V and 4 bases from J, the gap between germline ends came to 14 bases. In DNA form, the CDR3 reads TGTGCCAGCTCACCGAACAACGGGGTGGCAGATACGCAGTATTTT. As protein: CASSPNNGVADTQYF.

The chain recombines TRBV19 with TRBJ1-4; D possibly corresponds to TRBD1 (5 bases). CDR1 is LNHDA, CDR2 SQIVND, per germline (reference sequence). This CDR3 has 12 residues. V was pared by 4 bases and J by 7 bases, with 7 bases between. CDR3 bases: TGTGCCAGTAGTACGGGGGTTGAAAAACTGTTTTTT. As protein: CASSTGVEKLFF.

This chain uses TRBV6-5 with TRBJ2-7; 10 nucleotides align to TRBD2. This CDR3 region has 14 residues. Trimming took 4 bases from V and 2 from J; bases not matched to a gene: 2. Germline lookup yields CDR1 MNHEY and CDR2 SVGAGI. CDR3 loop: CASSLAGGTYEQYF. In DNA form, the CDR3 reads TGTGCCAGCAGTTTAGCGGGGGGTACCTACGAGCAGTACTTC.

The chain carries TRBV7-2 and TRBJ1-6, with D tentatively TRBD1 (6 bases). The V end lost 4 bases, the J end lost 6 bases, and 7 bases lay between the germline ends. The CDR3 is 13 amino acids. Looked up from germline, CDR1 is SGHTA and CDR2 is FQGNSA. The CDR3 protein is CASSYRVNSPLHF. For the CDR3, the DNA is TGTGCCAGCAGCTACAGGGTTAATTCACCCCTCCACTTT.

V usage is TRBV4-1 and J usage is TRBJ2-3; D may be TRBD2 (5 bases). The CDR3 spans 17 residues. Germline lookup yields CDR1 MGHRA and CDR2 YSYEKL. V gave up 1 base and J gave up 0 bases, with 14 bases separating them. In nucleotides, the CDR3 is TGCGCCAGCAGCCAAGGTTTTCGAGGGAGTAGCACAGATACGCAGTATTTT. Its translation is CASSQGFRGSSTDTQYF.